This T cell receptor beta chain was documented in a study of cytomegalovirus exposure and HLA in healthy donors (dated by TCRdb to about 2017). Study-wide context: A later analysis indicated that the 120 validation repertoires were generated on the platform also employed for the 600 to 750 repertoires of the first cohort. The study was designed to test whether signatures of past pathogen exposure could be identified by cataloging public T cell receptors. Besides the first cohort of some 670 subjects, a separate validation cohort made up of around 120 different subjects was used. High-throughput TCR immunosequencing, statistical association of individual TCRs with disease status, and machine learning were combined to predict cytomegalovirus infection status.

The library was prepared using the immunoSEQ multiplex PCR assay. Turning to the authors' computational methods: To diagnose cytomegalovirus status from the catalog of TCR beta chain sequences, a statistical classification framework was built. Not all clones reach the TCRdb copy of this immuneACCESS table, which keeps in-frame sequences only. Checked studies attribute under half of the gap to unresolved V genes and leave the rest unexplained. That table is the source of V, J and clone size, and D and trimming were worked out from the DNA. This sample holds under 200,000 clones; 91% were observed only once. 3% of the sample goes to the ten largest clones. The donors were included in the validation cohort of 90 to 150 subjects, a group kept apart from the roughly 700-subject first cohort. What the authors observed across the whole study: In vitro tests confirmed that three of the cytomegalovirus-associated TCR beta chains recognize cytomegalovirus antigens. Cytomegalovirus status was reported to be diagnosed by the classifier with high specificity and sensitivity in both the original and validation cohorts. Across donors, most TCR sequences were observed very rarely, whereas some public TCRs were present in many individuals. A later analysis had no HLA typing for the validation cohort, so co-occurrence there was scored across all 130 or so repertoires. The study gave a list of some 150 TCR beta chains associated with cytomegalovirus. Of the cluster scores, 90% to 95% were above 0 in a later analysis, which found that TCRs clustered in the first cohort also tended to co-occur in the approximately 120 validation repertoires. According to the authors, the approach could potentially be generalized to other disease states and immunological phenotypes.

As regards this clone: Its binding antigen is unknown. Qualities for individual bases were not recorded, and no much larger clone is one base off.

Including cysteine and phenylalanine, the CDR3 has 11 amino acids. The retained sequence is limited to the CDR3, 33 bases, with the frame set at the first base. The germline ends are 9 bases apart after V is trimmed by 8 bases and J by 4 bases. CDR1 is given as ENHRY and CDR2 as SYGVKD, both from the germline V gene. The chain employs TRBV10-3 and TRBJ2-7; TRBD1 is perhaps the D gene, given 6 matching bases. The receptor was derived from a young woman in good health and CMV-seropositive. What was sequenced was PBMCs. The CDR3 protein is CAIGTIYEQYF. The sequenced DNA: TGTGCCATCGGGACAATTTACGAGCAGTACTTC.